This record covers a single T cell receptor (beta chain). The data are from a study of Graves' ophthalmopathy and Graves' hyperthyroidism. RNA transcripts were the source from which TCR beta CDR3 regions were amplified. The library came from an HTBI-primed first-round RT-PCR and a second-round multiplex PCR. TCRdb re-analysed the multiplex PCR reads in MiXCR, keeping a single row per CDR3 protein. Altogether over a million distinct CDR3 sequences are present, about two fifths being singletons, with the ten largest covering 11%. This CDR3 contains 15 residues. CDR1 and CDR2 from the germline V gene are DFQATT and SNEGSKA (reference sequence). Unmatched junction bases numbered 5, after V lost 0 bases and J lost 2 bases.

The chain has TRBV20-1 and TRBJ2-5; 8 nucleotides match TRBD2. Sequenced material: peripheral blood or thyroid tissue (not recorded which). The receptor's source is an adult man with Graves' hyperthyroidism. CDR3 loop: CSARDWRGAQETQYF. In DNA form, the CDR3 reads TGCAGTGCTAGAGATTGGCGGGGGGCACAAGAGACCCAGTACTTC.